A single sample gave rise to the 4 T cell receptor gamma chains below, sequenced in a study of gamma-delta chains in newborns, infants, children. TCRdb re-called the reads via CATT. The data hold 900 or so gamma-chain clones, with around 64% observed a single time. The sequencing input was blood. Source of these receptors: a child who was a newborn, infant or young child, either healthy, febrile or measles-vaccinated (not recorded which).

The V call is TRGV2, the J call TRGJ1 or TRGJ2. TCRdb supplies no J gene; here it was assigned by aligning the nucleotide sequence to germline. The CDR3 is made up of 13 amino acids. The junction had 6 bases not matched to a gene; V was cut back by 0 bases and J by 7 bases. From germline, CDR1 is EGSNGY and CDR2 YDSYNSKV. For the CDR3, the DNA is TGTGCCACCTGGGACGGGCCGGGATATAAGAAACTCTTT. It specifies CATWDGPGYKKLF.

This rearrangement joins TRGV9 to TRGJP. In the absence of a J gene in TCRdb, the DNA was matched to germline to assign it here. Germline V CDR1 and CDR2: GITISATS, ISYDGTV (reference sequence). V shed 4 bases and J 6 bases; nucleotides not matched to a gene: 9. The CDR3 extends over 17 amino acids. CDR3 DNA sequence: TGTGCCTTGTGGGAAAAGGGCGGAGAGTTGGGCAAAAAAATCAAGGTATTT. It yields the protein CALWEKGGELGKKIKVF.

The genes are TRGV2 and TRGJP2. TCRdb does not report a J gene; here it was assigned by matching the DNA to germline references. Trimming cost V 0 bases and J 3 bases; bases outside gene matches: 1. This CDR3 has 14 amino acids. From germline, CDR1 is EGSNGY and CDR2 YDSYNSKV. CDR3 in amino acids: CATWDGRSDWIKTF. The CDR3 DNA follows: TGTGCCACCTGGGACGGGCGTAGTGATTGGATCAAGACGTTT.

Notes on this clone: A much larger clonotype is one base distant, so this may be a read error. This same CDR3 is encoded by further DNA sequences in the sample. The rearrangement uses TRGV9 and TRGJP. This CDR3 is built from 15 residues. V lost 4 bases, J lost 5 bases, and 2 bases stayed unmatched. Germline CDR1 reads GITISATS; CDR2 reads ISYDGTV (reference sequence). The CDR3, as DNA: TGTGCCTTGTGGGAAGAAGAGTTGGGCAAAAAAATCAAGGTATTT. Translated, it gives CALWEEELGKKIKVF.